This TCR beta chain was captured in a study of blood T cell repertoires in COVID-19. As for the study in general: Samples representing acute and convalescent COVID-19 were sourced from the United States, Italy and Spain.

Only one count was recorded for this clone. The study recruited exposed participants who had met a COVID-19 case within 2 weeks before entry. Profiled with immunoSEQ multiplex PCR; TCRdb holds only in-frame clones, not every one. Of under 400,000 clones in the sample, almost 90% were seen once. The CDR3 is 15 amino acids. Trimming took 6 bases from V and 0 from J; bases not matched to a gene: 4. Germline CDR1 and CDR2: SQVTM and ANQGSEA. This sequence originates from a woman in her twenties or thirties who had been exposed to COVID-19. Sample: PBMCs or T cells enriched from blood (not recorded which). The chain couples TRBV29-1 to TRBJ2-6; 8 nucleotides agree with TRBD1. The CDR3: CSVGQVVSGANVLTF. CDR3 DNA: TGCAGCGTGGGACAGGTCGTCTCTGGGGCCAACGTCCTGACTTTC.